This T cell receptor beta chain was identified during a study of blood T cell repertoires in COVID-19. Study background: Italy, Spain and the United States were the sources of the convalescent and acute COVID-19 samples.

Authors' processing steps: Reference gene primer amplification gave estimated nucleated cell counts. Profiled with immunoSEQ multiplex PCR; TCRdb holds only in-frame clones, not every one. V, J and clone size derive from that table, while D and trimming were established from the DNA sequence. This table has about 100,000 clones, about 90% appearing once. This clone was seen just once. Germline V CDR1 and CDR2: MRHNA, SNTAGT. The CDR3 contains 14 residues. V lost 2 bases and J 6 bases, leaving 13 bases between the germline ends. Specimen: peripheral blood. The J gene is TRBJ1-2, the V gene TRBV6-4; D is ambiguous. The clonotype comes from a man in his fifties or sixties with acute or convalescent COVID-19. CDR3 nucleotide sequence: TGTGCCAGCAGTGACGGTATCCGGTCAAATGGCTACACCTTC. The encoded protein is CASSDGIRSNGYTF.